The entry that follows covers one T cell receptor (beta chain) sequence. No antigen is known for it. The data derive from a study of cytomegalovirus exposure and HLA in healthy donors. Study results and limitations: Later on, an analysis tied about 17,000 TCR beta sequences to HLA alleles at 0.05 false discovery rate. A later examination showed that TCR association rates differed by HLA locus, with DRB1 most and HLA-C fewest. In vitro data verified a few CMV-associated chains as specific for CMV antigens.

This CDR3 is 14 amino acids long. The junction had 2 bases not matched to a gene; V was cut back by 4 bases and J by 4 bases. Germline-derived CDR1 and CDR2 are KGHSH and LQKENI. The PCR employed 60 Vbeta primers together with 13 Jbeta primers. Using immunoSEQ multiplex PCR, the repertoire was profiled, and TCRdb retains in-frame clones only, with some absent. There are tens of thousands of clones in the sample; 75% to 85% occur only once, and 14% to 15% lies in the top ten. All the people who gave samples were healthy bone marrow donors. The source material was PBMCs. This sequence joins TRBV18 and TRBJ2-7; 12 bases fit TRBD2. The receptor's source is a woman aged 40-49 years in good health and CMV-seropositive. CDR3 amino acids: CASSQGLAGYEQYF. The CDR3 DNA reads TGTGCCAGCTCACAGGGACTAGCGGGTTACGAGCAGTACTTC.